This TCR beta chain came from a study of blood T cell repertoires in COVID-19. For the study at large: COVID-19 samples collected from the United States, Italy and Spain covered acute and convalescent phases.

Profiling relied on immunoSEQ multiplex PCR, and the TCRdb table lists in-frame clones only, not all of them. The sample carries 200,000 to 250,000 clones, 80% to 90% recorded once. Before they entered the study, exposed participants had met a COVID-19 case within 2 weeks. After removal of 1 base from V and 2 bases from J, the junction contained 2 bases not matched to a gene. The CDR3 runs 16 residues. Germline V CDR1 and CDR2: SGHDN, FVKESK. The rearrangement links TRBV14 to TRBJ2-7; 13 bases line up with TRBD2. This clonotype originated in a woman younger than 45 who had been exposed to COVID-19. What was sequenced was PBMCs or T cells enriched from blood (not recorded which). CDR3 nucleotide sequence: TGTGCCAGCAGCCAAGCTGGGACTAGCGGGACCTACGAGCAGTACTTC. This translates into CASSQAGTSGTYEQYF.